The present TCR beta chain was sequenced within a study of cytomegalovirus exposure and HLA in healthy donors. Study results and caveats: Most of the TCR beta V segments (in an earlier analysis) were productive either about 87% or about 30% of the time. The number of N-insertions in an Asian-associated ancestry cluster was reportedly below the 666-donor mean in a later analysis.

This clone was seen a single time. Its antigen is undetermined. Primers included in the PCR were 60 Vbeta and 13 Jbeta primers. Produced via immunoSEQ multiplex PCR; TCRdb's table is partial and in-frame only. This table has 120,000 or so clones, less than 85% appearing once. The sequenced material came from PBMCs. The clonotype originates from a man aged 50 to 60 in good health and CMV-seropositive.

The CDR3 bases are TGTGCCAGCAGCTTGGACAGCCACATCTCTGGAAACACCATATATTTT. As protein: CASSLDSHISGNTIYF. The chain couples TRBV5-6 to TRBJ1-3; D is unresolved. In germline, CDR1 is SGHDT, CDR2 YYEEEE. V was pared by 0 bases and J by 0 bases, with 10 bases between. CDR3 length equals 16 residues.